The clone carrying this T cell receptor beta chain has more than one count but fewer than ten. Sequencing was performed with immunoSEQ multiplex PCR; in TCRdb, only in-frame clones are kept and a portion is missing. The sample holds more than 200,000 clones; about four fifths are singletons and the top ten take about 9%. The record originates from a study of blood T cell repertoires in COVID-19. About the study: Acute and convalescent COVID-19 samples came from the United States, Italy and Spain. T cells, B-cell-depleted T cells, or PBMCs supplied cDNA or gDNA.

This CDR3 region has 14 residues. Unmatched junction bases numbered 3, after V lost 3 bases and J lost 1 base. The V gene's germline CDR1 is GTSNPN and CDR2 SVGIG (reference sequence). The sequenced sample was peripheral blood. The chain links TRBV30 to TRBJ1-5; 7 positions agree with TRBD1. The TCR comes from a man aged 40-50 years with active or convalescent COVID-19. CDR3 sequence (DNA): TGTGCCTGGAGGGAGGGGGCAAGCAATCAGCCCCAGCATTTT. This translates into CAWREGASNQPQHF.